One sample yielded the 20 T cell receptor beta chains listed below, sequenced in a study of blood T cell repertoires in COVID-19. The method was immunoSEQ multiplex PCR; TCRdb's version includes in-frame clones alone and lacks a portion of them. The repertoire includes 150,000 to 200,000 clones, around four fifths of them detected once, and about a tenth sits in the top ten. Material: peripheral blood. The source is a human donor in a cohort sampled during active COVID-19.

This rearrangement joins TRBV27 to TRBJ1-2; no reliable D call. Trimming pared 5 bases from V and 4 bases from J, leaving 20 bases between. CDR3 length equals 16 residues. The germline V gene encodes CDR1 MNHEY and CDR2 SMNVEV (reference sequence). The CDR3 sequence: CASSHTGEPEGYGYTF. The CDR3 DNA reads as TGTGCCAGCAGTCATACCGGGGAACCTGAAGGCTATGGCTACACCTTC.

This clone was counted a few times. The chain combines TRBV6-1 with TRBJ1-1; D unclear. Trimming pared 3 bases from V and 5 bases from J, leaving 13 bases between. This CDR3 spans 14 amino acids. Germline loops: CDR1 MNHNS, CDR2 SASEGT. The chain's CDR3 is CASSESIERTEAFF. The CDR3 bases are TGTGCCAGCAGTGAGTCCATCGAGAGGACTGAAGCTTTCTTT.

This rearrangement joins TRBV6-6 to TRBJ2-5, with D possibly being TRBD1 (5 bases). The CDR3 consists of 14 residues. V lost 6 bases to trimming and J lost 1 base, with 12 bases between them. The germline CDR1 and CDR2 sequences are MNHNY and SVGAGI (reference sequence). The CDR3 region has the DNA TGTGCCAGCAGCCAGCGACAGATCCAAGAGACCCAGTACTTC. Protein sequence: CASSQRQIQETQYF.

The J gene is TRBJ2-1, the V gene TRBV9; 7 nucleotides match TRBD1. Germline V CDR1 and CDR2: SGDLS, YYNGEE. This CDR3 is built from 14 residues. V lost 1 base to trimming and J lost 9 bases; unmatched junction nucleotides: 7. DNA of the CDR3: TGTGCCAGCAGCGTATCTGGGACAGTAGCTGAGCAGTTCTTC. This codes for CASSVSGTVAEQFF. Looking up the rest from reference TRBV9 and TRBJ2-1 gives the full variable domain: DSGVTQTPKHLITATGQRVTLRCSPRSGDLSVYWYQQSLDQGLQFLIQYYNGEERAKGNILERFSAQQFPDLHSELNLSSLELGDSALYFCASSVSGTVAEQFFGPGTRLTVL.

This chain links TRBV2 with TRBJ2-7; D might be TRBD2 (5 bases). V lost 10 bases and J 7 bases, leaving 23 bases between the germline ends. The V gene's germline CDR1 is SNHLY and CDR2 FYNNEI. This CDR3 is 14 amino acids long. CDR3 sequence reads: CATKPDSQTWEQYF. The CDR3 DNA sequence: TGTGCCACAAAGCCGGACTCCCAAACGTGGGAGCAGTACTTC.

The rearrangement links TRBV2 to TRBJ1-4, with 9 bases aligning to TRBD1. With V trimmed by 6 bases and J by 7 bases, 9 bases remained unmatched. Germline V gene lookup returns CDR1 SNHLY and CDR2 FYNNEI. This CDR3 has 15 residues. The CDR3 loop is CASRGIQGAVEKLFF. The CDR3 DNA follows: TGTGCCAGCAGGGGAATACAGGGGGCAGTTGAAAAACTGTTTTTT.

CDR3 sequence reads: CASSQRETQYF. Written as DNA, the CDR3 is TGTGCCAGCAGCCAGAGGGAGACCCAGTACTTC. The chain is built from TRBV14 and TRBJ2-5; D is unresolved. Germline V gene data show CDR1 as SGHDN and CDR2 as FVKESK. The CDR3 contains 11 residues. The V gene lost 3 bases and the J gene lost 5 bases, with 4 bases spanning the gap.

This clone has ten or more counts. This rearrangement joins TRBV7-2 to TRBJ2-7; TRBD1 agrees at 10 bases. V dropped 5 bases and J dropped 3; count of bases not matched to a gene: 4. Germline V gene data show CDR1 as SGHTA and CDR2 as FQGNSA. This CDR3 is 14 amino acids long. The CDR3 protein is CASSQTGGLYEQYF. The CDR3 DNA follows: TGTGCCAGCAGCCAGACAGGGGGCCTCTACGAGCAGTACTTC.

In DNA, the CDR3 is TGTGCCAGCCGGGGTGGAGGGTCCAAGGTGGCCTATGGCTACACCTTC. This encodes CASRGGGSKVAYGYTF. The chain carries TRBV27 and TRBJ1-2; D is uncertain. Germline V gives CDR1 MNHEY, CDR2 SMNVEV (reference sequence). V shed 8 bases and J shed 4 bases, with 23 bases lying between them. The CDR3 runs to 16 residues.

J is TRBJ2-7 and V is TRBV12-5; the D gene is possibly TRBD2 (6 bases). The CDR3 covers 12 residues. V lost 6 bases and J lost 4, with 10 bases in between. In germline, CDR1 is LGHNT, CDR2 FRNRAP. The CDR3: CASGLSGYEQYF. CDR3 bases: TGTGCTAGTGGCCTTAGCGGATACGAGCAGTACTTC.

The J gene is TRBJ2-4, the V gene TRBV18, with D unresolved. Germline V gene lookup returns CDR1 KGHSH and CDR2 LQKENI. The CDR3 length is 12 residues. Trimming cost V 5 bases and J 7 bases, with 9 bases left between them. Written as DNA, the CDR3 is TGTGCCAGCTCAGGTCAGTTGAACATTCAGTACTTC. As protein: CASSGQLNIQYF.

The table lists this clone with many counts. The genes are TRBV11-3 and TRBJ2-7; D remains ambiguous. This CDR3 region has 15 residues. Germline CDR1 reads SGHNT; CDR2 reads YENEEA. V was trimmed by 5 bases and J by 3 bases, leaving 17 bases between them. CDR3 amino acids: CASSPGGSTIYEQYF. DNA of the CDR3: TGTGCCAGCAGCCCCGGCGGATCAACCATCTACGAGCAGTACTTC.

This clone was observed a single time. The chain carries TRBV19 and TRBJ2-1; D may be TRBD2 (5 bases). CDR1 and CDR2 (germline): LNHDA, SQIVND (reference sequence). V was trimmed by 3 bases and J by 5 bases, leaving 17 bases between them. The CDR3 loop spans 16 amino acids. The CDR3 sequence is CASSIGSLPPHNEQFF. CDR3 coding DNA: TGTGCCAGTAGTATTGGGAGCTTACCTCCCCACAATGAGCAGTTCTTC.

The chain carries TRBV7-8 and TRBJ1-2, with 7 positions matching TRBD1. The CDR3 extends over 15 amino acids. With V trimmed by 7 bases and J by 4 bases, 12 bases remained unmatched. The germline CDR1 and CDR2 sequences are SGHVS and FQNEAQ. The CDR3 DNA sequence: TGTGCCAGCATCCCCGGGACAGCAGTATCCTATGGCTACACCTTC. Translated, it gives CASIPGTAVSYGYTF.

This sequence joins TRBV7-9 and TRBJ2-2; 7 bases are shared with TRBD1. The germline CDR1 and CDR2 sequences are SEHNR and FQNEAQ (reference sequence). The V segment lost 5 bases and the J segment 0 bases; nucleotides outside the gene matches: 3. The CDR3 is 15 residues long. For the CDR3, the DNA is TGTGCCAGCAGCCTGGACAGGTCGAACACCGGGGAGCTGTTTTTT. Residues: CASSLDRSNTGELFF.

The chain links TRBV7-2 to TRBJ1-4; D perhaps matches TRBD1 (6 bases). The V end was cut by 2 bases, the J end by 7 bases, with 11 bases between. The CDR3 spans 14 residues. The germline V gene encodes CDR1 SGHTA and CDR2 FQGNSA. The CDR3 loop is CASSLFNRAEKLFF. CDR3 nucleotides: TGTGCCAGCAGCTTATTCAACAGGGCTGAAAAACTGTTTTTT.

This chain links TRBV27 with TRBJ2-3; 11 positions agree with TRBD2. Germline V gene lookup returns CDR1 MNHEY and CDR2 SMNVEV (reference sequence). V shed 4 bases and J 2 bases; nucleotides not matched to a gene: 14. This CDR3 comprises 19 residues. CDR3 loop: CASSSIYPGLADSTDTQYF. Written as DNA, the CDR3 is TGTGCCAGCAGTTCCATCTATCCGGGACTAGCGGACTCCACAGATACGCAGTATTTT.

The chain links TRBV19 to TRBJ2-1, with 7 nucleotides matching TRBD1. The V segment lost 6 bases and the J segment 4 bases; nucleotides outside the gene matches: 18. The CDR3 spans 18 residues. Germline V lookup: CDR1 LNHDA, CDR2 SQIVND (reference sequence). CDR3 in amino acids: CASSEFSWDSQPYNEQFF. The CDR3 DNA reads as TGTGCCAGTAGCGAATTCTCCTGGGACAGCCAGCCGTACAATGAGCAGTTCTTC.

The rearrangement joins TRBV7-3 to TRBJ2-7, with D possibly being TRBD2 (6 bases). CDR3 length equals 15 residues. The germline gives CDR1 SGHTA, CDR2 FQGTGA. V was pared by 5 bases and J by 0 bases, with 14 bases between. In DNA form, the CDR3 reads TGTGCCAGCAGCCCTTGTTTCGGGAGCTCCTACGAGCAGTACTTC. Translated, it gives CASSPCFGSSYEQYF. Based on the CDR3 plus reference TRBV7-3 and TRBJ2-7, the full variable domain is GAGVSQTPSNKVTEKGKYVELRCDPISGHTALYWYRQSLGQGPEFLIYFQGTGAADDSGLPNDRFFAVRPEGSVSTLKIQRTERGDSAVYLCASSPCFGSSYEQYFGPGTRLTVT.

The chain couples TRBV14 to TRBJ1-5; D unresolved. V lost 5 bases and J 4 bases, leaving 6 bases between the germline ends. This CDR3 region has 12 residues. Germline assignment: CDR1 SGHDN and CDR2 FVKESK. This CDR3 reads CASSKTNQPQHF. The CDR3, as DNA: TGTGCCAGCAGCAAAACTAATCAGCCCCAGCATTTT. The variable domain in full, with the rest retrieved from reference TRBV14 and TRBJ1-5, is EAGVTQFPSHSVIEKGQTVTLRCDPISGHDNLYWYRRVMGKEIKFLLHFVKESKQDESGMPNNRFLAERTGGTYSTLKVQPAELEDSGVYFCASSKTNQPQHFGDGTRLSIL.